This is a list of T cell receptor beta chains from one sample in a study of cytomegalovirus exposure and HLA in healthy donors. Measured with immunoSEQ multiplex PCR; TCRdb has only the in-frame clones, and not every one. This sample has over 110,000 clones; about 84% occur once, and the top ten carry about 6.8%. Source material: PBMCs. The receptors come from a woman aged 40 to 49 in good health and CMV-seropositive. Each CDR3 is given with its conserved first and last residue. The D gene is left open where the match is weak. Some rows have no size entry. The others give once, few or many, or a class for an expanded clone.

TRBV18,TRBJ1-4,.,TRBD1,TGTGCCAGCTCACCGCCCTCGACAGGGTACGGTGAAAAACTGTTTTTT,CASSPPSTGYGEKLFF
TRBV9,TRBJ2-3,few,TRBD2,TGTGCCAGCAGCGTCCCCCCGGGGCTAGCGGGAGGAACAGCAGCGCAGTATTTT,CASSVPPGLAGGTAAQYF
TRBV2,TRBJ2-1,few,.,TGTGCCAGCAGTTATGACAGTGAGCAGTTCTTC,CASSYDSEQFF
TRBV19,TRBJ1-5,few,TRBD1,TGTGCCACTCGATCCGGGACAGGGGCCGGGCAGCCCCAGCATTTT,CATRSGTGAGQPQHF
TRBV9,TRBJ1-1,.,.,TGTGCCAGCAGCGTAGATTCAGGATTCACTGAAGCTTTCTTT,CASSVDSGFTEAFF
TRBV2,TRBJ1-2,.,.,TGTGCCAGCAGTGATATTGGGACTGGGGGGTGGGTGAGTGGCTACACCTTC,CASSDIGTGGWVSGYTF
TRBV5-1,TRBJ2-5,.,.,TGCGCCAGCAGCTTGTCTGGGGGGTACCAAGAGACCCAGTACTTC,CASSLSGGYQETQYF
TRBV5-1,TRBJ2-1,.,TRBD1,TGCGCCAGCAGCACAGGGACAGGGGGCAATGAGCAGTTCTTC,CASSTGTGGNEQFF
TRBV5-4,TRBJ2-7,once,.,TGTGCCAGCAGCTTACGGGGTCGTACCTCCTACGAGCAGTACTTC,CASSLRGRTSYEQYF
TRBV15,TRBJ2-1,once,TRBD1,TGTGCCACCAGCGATTGGGACAGACCGCAGTTCTTC,CATSDWDRPQFF
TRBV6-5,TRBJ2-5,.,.,TGTGCCAGCAGTTATTTCGAGGGGGACACAACAAAGTACTTC,CASSYFEGDTTKYF
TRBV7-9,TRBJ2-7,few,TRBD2,TGTGCCAGCAGCAAAAGACTAGCGGGAGACGAGCAGTACTTC,CASSKRLAGDEQYF
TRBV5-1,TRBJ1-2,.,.,TGCGCCAGCAGCTTGGTGGGCGAAACCTATGGCTACACCTTC,CASSLVGETYGYTF
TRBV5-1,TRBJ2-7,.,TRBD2,TGCGCCAGCAGCTTGGCCTCGGGGGGGGAGCAGTACTTC,CASSLASGGEQYF
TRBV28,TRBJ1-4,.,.,TGTGCCAGCAGTTTACCCACAACTAATGAAAAACTGTTTTTT,CASSLPTTNEKLFF
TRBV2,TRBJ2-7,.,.,TGTGCCAGCACCATGCACCGGGTTCTAATGACAGCCTACGAGCAGTACTTC,CASTMHRVLMTAYEQYF
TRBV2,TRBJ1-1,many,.,TGTGCCAGCAGTGGAGCGCAGGGGAACACTGAAGCTTTCTTT,CASSGAQGNTEAFF
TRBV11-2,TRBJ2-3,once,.,TGTGCCAGCAGCTTGGGTGGCGGATACACAGATACGCAGTATTTT,CASSLGGGYTDTQYF
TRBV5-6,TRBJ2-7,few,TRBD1,TGTGCCAGCAGATGGGACAGGGGAGGATCCTACGAGCAGTACTTC,CASRWDRGGSYEQYF
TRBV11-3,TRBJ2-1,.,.,TGTGCCAGCAGCCTACAGGGCCTTGAGCAGTTCTTC,CASSLQGLEQFF
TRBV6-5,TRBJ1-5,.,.,TGTGCCACGGCCAGGGGCTGGAATCAGCCCCAGCATTTT,CATARGWNQPQHF
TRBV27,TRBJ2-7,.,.,TGTGCCAGCAGTTCCCCGGGACACCCGAGCTCCTACGAGCAGTACTTC,CASSSPGHPSSYEQYF
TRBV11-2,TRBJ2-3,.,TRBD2,TGTGCCAGCAGCCCGGGACTAGCGGGACATACGCAGTATTTT,CASSPGLAGHTQYF
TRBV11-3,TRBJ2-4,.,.,TGTGCCAGCAGCTTAGTCCCCTCAGGGGCCGCAGCCAAAAACATTCAGTACTTC,CASSLVPSGAAAKNIQYF
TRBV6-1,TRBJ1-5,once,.,TGTGCCAGCAGACAACGAGGGGGGCCCCAGCATTTT,CASRQRGGPQHF
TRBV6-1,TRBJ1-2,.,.,TGTGCCAGCAGTGGTGGAGGAGGAGGAGTAGCTGGCTACACCTTC,CASSGGGGGVAGYTF
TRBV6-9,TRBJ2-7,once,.,TGTGCCAGCAGGGCGGAGGGCGAGCAGTACTTC,CASRAEGEQYF
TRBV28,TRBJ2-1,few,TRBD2,TGTGCCAGCACCGAGGGAGGGTCGGAGGACTACGAGCAGTTCTTC,CASTEGGSEDYEQFF
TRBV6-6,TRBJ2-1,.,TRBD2,TGTGCCAGCAGCAACTCCGGGACTAGCTTTGAGCAGTTCTTC,CASSNSGTSFEQFF
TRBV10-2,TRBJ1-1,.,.,TGCGCCAGCGGGGGCAACACTGAAGCTTTCTTT,CASGGNTEAFF
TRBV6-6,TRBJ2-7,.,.,TGTGCCAGCACTCTACAGGGAGCAGGAGAGCAGTACTTC,CASTLQGAGEQYF
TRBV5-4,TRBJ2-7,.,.,TGTGCCAGCAGCTTGGCAGGAACCTACGAGCAGTACTTC,CASSLAGTYEQYF